This record looks at one T cell receptor beta chain sequence and its context. The record originates from a study of T cell responses to AZD1222 COVID-19 vaccine. The protocol was immunoSEQ multiplex PCR, while the TCRdb copy is restricted to in-frame clones and leaves out a portion. The sample yields some 200,000 clones, over 85% seen once. V lost 6 bases, J lost 5 bases, and 19 bases lay in between. Germline V gene lookup returns CDR1 MDHEN and CDR2 SYDVKM. The CDR3 covers 15 residues. This TCR derives from an adult who received the MenACWY meningococcal vaccine as a control. The chain links TRBV28 to TRBJ1-2; D perhaps matches TRBD1 (6 bases). Sample: peripheral blood, taken 28 days after the second dose of the MenACWY control vaccine. The CDR3 region is CASRPGPGGRYGYTF. The CDR3 DNA follows: TGTGCCAGCAGACCCGGCCCCGGGGGGCGTTATGGCTACACCTTC.